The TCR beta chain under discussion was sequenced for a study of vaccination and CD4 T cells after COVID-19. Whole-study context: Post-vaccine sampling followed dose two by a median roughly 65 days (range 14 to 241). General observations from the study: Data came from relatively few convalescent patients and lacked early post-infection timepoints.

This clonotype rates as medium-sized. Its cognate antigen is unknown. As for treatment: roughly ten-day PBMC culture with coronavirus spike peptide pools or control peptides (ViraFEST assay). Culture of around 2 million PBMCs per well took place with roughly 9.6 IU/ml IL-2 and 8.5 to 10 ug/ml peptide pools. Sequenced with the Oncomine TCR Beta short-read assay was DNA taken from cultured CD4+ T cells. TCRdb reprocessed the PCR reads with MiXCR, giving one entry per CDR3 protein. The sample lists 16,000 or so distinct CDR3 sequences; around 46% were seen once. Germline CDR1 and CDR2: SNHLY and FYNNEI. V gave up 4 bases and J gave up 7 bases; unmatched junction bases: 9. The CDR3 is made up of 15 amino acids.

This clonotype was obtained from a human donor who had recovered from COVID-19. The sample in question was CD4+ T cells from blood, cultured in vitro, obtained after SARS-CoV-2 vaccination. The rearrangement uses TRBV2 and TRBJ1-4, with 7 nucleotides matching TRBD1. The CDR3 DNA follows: TGTGCCAGCAGTGCCCGACAGGGAGGGGCTGAAAAACTGTTTTTT. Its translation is CASSARQGGAEKLFF.